What follows describes a single T cell receptor beta chain. Its antigen remains unknown. The assay was immunoSEQ multiplex PCR, and TCRdb's table has in-frame clones only and misses some. The table includes about 590,000 clones, 95% to 96% detected once. The data originate from a study of shared clonotypes between healthy human individuals. As for the study in general: Sampling drew on donors who were a couple of women and a few men aged 18 to 49.

Findings and caveats of the study: Sampling involved blood alone; tissue repertoires likely differ. Clonotypes that were shared across a handful of donors made up around 5.5% of naive CD4 clonotypes.

Looked up from germline, CDR1 is MGHRA and CDR2 is YSYEKL. The CDR3 contains 14 residues. The V end was cut by 6 bases, the J end by 2 bases, with 10 bases between. The naive CD8 subset, CD45RO-negative cells positively selected for CCR7, excluded terminally differentiated effector memory CD45RA+ cells. The sequenced sample was naive CD8+ T cells sorted from blood. The receptor comes from a woman in her twenties or thirties in good health. The chain carries TRBV4-1 and TRBJ2-2; D gene uncertain. The CDR3 spells CASRTLLNTGELFF. In nucleotides, the CDR3 is TGCGCCAGCAGGACCCTTTTAAACACCGGGGAGCTGTTTTTT.